This T cell receptor beta chain is from a study of tumor and adjacent non-tumor tissue in lung cancer. Across the whole study: Stage I to III disease affected some 11 men and about 5 women aged roughly 31 to 76. Regarding the study as a whole: Top 100 clones took a larger repertoire share in normal lung. Compared with tumor, normal lung showed significantly lower TCR diversity.

RNA was extracted from bulk tissue without any cell sorting. This non-tumor lung sample came from over 3 cm beyond the tumor edge. Germline V lookup: CDR1 SGHNT, CDR2 YENEEA. The CDR3 length is 15 residues. TCRbeta libraries were built with three rounds of nested PCR, modified from ARM-PCR. TCRdb reanalysed the multiplex PCR reads using MiXCR and keeps one entry per CDR3 protein. Of 60,000 or so distinct CDR3 sequences listed, around two thirds were seen once; the top ten hold about 32%. Turning to this clonotype: The antigen remains undetermined. Mismatch with germline at one junction end may stem from a read error.

The receptor was isolated from a man between 70 and 80 years old with non-small cell lung cancer. Sequenced: distant non-tumor lung tissue. The V and J genes are TRBV11-3 and TRBJ2-1; 10 bases line up with TRBD2. The CDR3 DNA is TGTGTCAGCAGCCTTCTAGCGGGGGTTAACAACAAGCAGTTCTTC. It yields the protein CVSSLLAGVNNKQFF.